This TCR beta chain is from a study of CD4+ T cells in melanoma. General study results and limits: CD8+ T cell, macrophage and B cell function reportedly correlated with neoantigen-specific CD4+ T cells.

Some clones are missing from TCRdb's copy, which holds only in-frame ones; the method was immunoSEQ multiplex PCR. Among roughly 10,000 clones, approximately 72% were seen once, and the ten largest hold about 8.9%. Comment on this clone: Its specificity is not known.

This CDR3 region has 16 residues. The V gene's germline CDR1 is SGDLS and CDR2 YYNGEE. Trimming removed 4 bases from V and 2 bases from J, with 19 bases in between. The gene calls are TRBV9 and TRBJ2-7; perhaps TRBD1 as D (7 bases). This clonotype was sampled from a human donor with melanoma. The sequenced sample consisted of cells from a culture (not recorded whether cultured in vitro). The CDR3 spells CASSPQRAGGTYEQYF. CDR3 nucleotides: TGTGCCAGCAGCCCCCAGCGGGCAGGGGGGACCTACGAGCAGTACTTC.